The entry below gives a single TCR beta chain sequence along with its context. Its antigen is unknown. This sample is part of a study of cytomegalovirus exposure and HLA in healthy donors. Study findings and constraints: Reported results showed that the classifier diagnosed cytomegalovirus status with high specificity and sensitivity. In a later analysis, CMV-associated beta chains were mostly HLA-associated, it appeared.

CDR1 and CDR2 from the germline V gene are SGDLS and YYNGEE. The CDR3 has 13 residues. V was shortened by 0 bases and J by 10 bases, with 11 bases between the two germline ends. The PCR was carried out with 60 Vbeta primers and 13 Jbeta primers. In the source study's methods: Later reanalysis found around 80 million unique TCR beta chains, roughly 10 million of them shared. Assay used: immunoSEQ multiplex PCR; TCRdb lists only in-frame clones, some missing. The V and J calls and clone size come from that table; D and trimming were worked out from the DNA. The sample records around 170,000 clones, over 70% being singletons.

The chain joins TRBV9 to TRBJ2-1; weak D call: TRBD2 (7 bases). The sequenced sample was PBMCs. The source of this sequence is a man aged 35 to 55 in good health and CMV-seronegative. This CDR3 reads CASSVVGGGEQFF. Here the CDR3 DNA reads TGTGCCAGCAGCGTAGTTGGGGGGGGCGAGCAGTTCTTC.